This TCR beta chain was obtained from a study of technical replicates of blood from a few donors. Generated by immunoSEQ multiplex PCR, the TCRdb table keeps only in-frame clones and is missing some. The data hold over 50,000 clones, with 70% to 90% observed a single time. Unmatched junction bases numbered 5, after V lost 5 bases and J lost 1 base. This CDR3 has 18 residues. Germline CDR1 is SEHNR and CDR2 is FQNEAQ (reference sequence). The V and J genes are TRBV7-9 and TRBJ2-1; 16 nucleotides agree with TRBD2. What was sequenced was PBMCs. The source is a human donor in good health. Some clones in this sample may be carry-over from other donors' samples. CDR3 nucleotides: TGTGCCAGCAGCATGGGACTAGCGGGGGGGCAGTCCTACAATGAGCAGTTCTTC. This encodes CASSMGLAGGQSYNEQFF.